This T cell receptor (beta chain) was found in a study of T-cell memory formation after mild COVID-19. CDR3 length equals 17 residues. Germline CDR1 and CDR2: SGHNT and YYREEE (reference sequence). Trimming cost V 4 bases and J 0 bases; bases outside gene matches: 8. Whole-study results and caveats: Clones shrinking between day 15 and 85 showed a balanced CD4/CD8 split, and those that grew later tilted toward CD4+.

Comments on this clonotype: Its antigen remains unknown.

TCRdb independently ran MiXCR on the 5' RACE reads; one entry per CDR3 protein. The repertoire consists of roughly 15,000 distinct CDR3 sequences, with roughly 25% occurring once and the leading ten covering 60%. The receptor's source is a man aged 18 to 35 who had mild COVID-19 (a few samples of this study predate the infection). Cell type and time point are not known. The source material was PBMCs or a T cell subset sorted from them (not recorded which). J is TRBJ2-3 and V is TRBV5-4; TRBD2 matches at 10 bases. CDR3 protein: CASSPLAGHSSTDTQYF. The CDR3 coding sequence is TGTGCCAGCAGCCCACTAGCGGGGCACTCTAGCACAGATACGCAGTATTTT. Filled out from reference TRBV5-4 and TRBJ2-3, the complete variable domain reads ETGVTQSPTHLIKTRGQQVTLRCSSQSGHNTVSWYQQALGQGPQFIFQYYREEENGRGNFPPRFSGLQFPNYSSELNVNALELDDSALYLCASSPLAGHSSTDTQYFGPGTRLTVL.